Below, 29 T cell receptor beta chains from the same sample are listed, as sequenced in a study of shared clonotypes between healthy human individuals. Assay used: immunoSEQ multiplex PCR; TCRdb lists only in-frame clones, some missing. The sample yields 2.3 million or so clones, over 90% seen once. Input material: naive CD4+ T cells from PBMCs. As for subset: CD45RA+ positively selected. These receptors all come from a man aged 18 to 35 in good health. Some clones in this sample may be carry-over from other donors' samples.

As DNA, the CDR3 is TGTGCCAGTAGTCTCGGGGGTGTCTACGGGGAGCAGTACTTC. Translation gives CASSLGGVYGEQYF. The rearrangement links TRBV19 to TRBJ2-7; tentatively, D is TRBD2 (6 bases). Germline loops: CDR1 LNHDA, CDR2 SQIVND (reference sequence). V lost 5 bases and J lost 7, with 18 bases in between. The CDR3 is 14 residues long.

CDR3 protein: CASSLAGGEAVYEQYF. For the CDR3, the DNA is TGTGCCAGCAGCTTAGCGGGTGGGGAGGCTGTCTACGAGCAGTACTTC. This chain connects TRBV7-9 to TRBJ2-7, with D tentatively TRBD2 (6 bases). This CDR3 is 16 amino acids long. V dropped 0 bases and J dropped 3 bases, with 15 bases sitting between them. CDR1 and CDR2 from the germline V gene are SEHNR and FQNEAQ (reference sequence).

The rearrangement uses TRBV7-2 and TRBJ2-2; no clear D gene. The germline V gene encodes CDR1 SGHTA and CDR2 FQGNSA. V was shortened by 1 base and J by 6 bases, with 12 bases between the two germline ends. This CDR3 region has 15 residues. The CDR3 sequence: CASSLVGLSSGELFF. Written as DNA, the CDR3 is TGTGCCAGCAGCTTAGTAGGTCTATCTTCCGGGGAGCTGTTTTTT.

V gene TRBV15 combines with J gene TRBJ1-5, with unresolved D. In germline, CDR1 is LNHNV, CDR2 YYDKDF (reference sequence). The CDR3 spans 14 residues. V was clipped by 7 bases and J by 2 bases, with 12 bases between them. The CDR3 bases are TGTGCCACCAAGTCCGGGTCGGGCAATCAGCCCCAGCATTTT. This encodes CATKSGSGNQPQHF.

About this clone: Other DNA sequences in the same sample also yield this CDR3. The chain links TRBV7-9 to TRBJ1-1; D may be TRBD1 (6 bases). Between the trimmed V and J ends, which lost 5 bases and 8 bases, there was a span of 9 bases. The CDR3 contains 11 residues. CDR1 is SEHNR and CDR2 is FQNEAQ in the germline V gene (reference sequence). CDR3 amino acids: CASSPGTEAFF. DNA for the CDR3: TGTGCCAGCAGCCCCGGGACAGAAGCTTTCTTT.

The J gene is TRBJ1-4, the V gene TRBV6-5; D uncertain. Germline values: CDR1 MNHEY, CDR2 SVGAGI. The CDR3 extends over 14 amino acids. The V end lost 5 bases, the J end lost 3 bases, and 10 bases lay between the germline ends. CDR3 DNA: TGTGCCAGCAGTGGGGTGGCCCCTAATGAAAAACTGTTTTTT. Translating it yields CASSGVAPNEKLFF.

This chain connects TRBV5-8 to TRBJ1-5; D uncertain. The CDR3 covers 13 residues. V lost 2 bases and J 0 bases, leaving 3 bases between the germline ends. Germline V gene lookup returns CDR1 SGHTS and CDR2 YDEGEE. In DNA form, the CDR3 reads TGTGCCAGCAGCTTTACTAGCAATCAGCCCCAGCATTTT. Amino acid sequence: CASSFTSNQPQHF.

This clone was observed a handful of times. The gene calls are TRBV19 and TRBJ1-2, with D unclear. This CDR3 has 15 amino acids. Per germline, CDR1 LNHDA and CDR2 SQIVND (reference sequence). V lost 5 bases and J lost 0, with 13 bases in between. The CDR3 nucleotides are TGTGCCAGTAGTCTATTGACTGGAGCTAACTATGGCTACACCTTC. It yields the protein CASSLLTGANYGYTF.

The genes are TRBV4-3 and TRBJ2-2, with 9 bases aligning to TRBD1. The CDR3 consists of 18 residues. V lost 6 bases to trimming and J lost 3 bases; unmatched junction nucleotides: 14. The germline V gene encodes CDR1 LGHNA and CDR2 YSLEER. The CDR3 nucleotides are TGCGCCAGCAGTCAACAACCAACAACAGGGGGCCACACCGGGGAGCTGTTTTTT. It is translated as CASSQQPTTGGHTGELFF.

V usage is TRBV2 and J usage is TRBJ1-2; the D is unclear. The CDR3 runs 12 residues. V was trimmed by 7 bases and J by 4 bases, leaving 10 bases between them. The germline V gene encodes CDR1 SNHLY and CDR2 FYNNEI. The CDR3 sequence: CASKRDGYGYTF. DNA of the CDR3: TGTGCCAGCAAGAGGGATGGCTATGGCTACACCTTC.

The rearrangement uses TRBV10-2 and TRBJ1-3; no firm D call. CDR1 is WSHSY, CDR2 SAAADI, per germline. The CDR3 covers 11 residues. V was pared by 8 bases and J by 8 bases, with 10 bases between. The CDR3 sequence is CASRREDTIYF. CDR3 in DNA: TGCGCCAGCCGAAGGGAGGACACCATATATTTT.

The chain has TRBV4-1 and TRBJ2-3, with TRBD2 matching over 9 bases. Looked up from germline, CDR1 is MGHRA and CDR2 is YSYEKL. The CDR3 sequence is 18 residues long. After removal of 1 base from V and 6 bases from J, the junction contained 14 bases not matched to a gene. CDR3 protein: CASSQVRSGAGGGDTQYF. The CDR3 nucleotides read TGCGCCAGCAGCCAAGTTCGGTCCGGAGCGGGAGGAGGTGATACGCAGTATTTT.

The V gene is TRBV6-6, the J gene TRBJ2-2; D may be TRBD1 or TRBD2 (6 bases each). This CDR3 spans 15 amino acids. Germline CDR1 and CDR2: MNHNY and SVGAGI (reference sequence). The V end was cut by 5 bases, the J end by 4 bases, with 14 bases between. The CDR3 DNA reads TGTGCCAGCAGTCCCCCAGGGGAGGCCACCGGGGAGCTGTTTTTT. This gives the protein CASSPPGEATGELFF.

CDR3 sequence reads: CASSPIGTGQAFF. The CDR3 DNA reads TGTGCCAGCAGCCCCATAGGGACAGGGCAAGCTTTCTTT. This chain connects TRBV27 to TRBJ1-1, with 9 bases identical to TRBD1. The V gene end was trimmed by 6 bases and the J gene end by 9 bases; junction bases not matched to a gene: 8. Germline loops: CDR1 MNHEY, CDR2 SMNVEV (reference sequence). The CDR3 covers 13 residues.

This chain uses TRBV28 with TRBJ2-5; TRBD1 or TRBD2 may be the D gene (5 bases each). Near its end, the DNA agrees better with TRBJ2-7, so the J call may be wrong. The CDR3 runs 15 residues. Germline loops: CDR1 MDHEN, CDR2 SYDVKM. Written as DNA, the CDR3 is TGTGCCAGCAGTTTAACTGGGACGGAGAACTACGAGCAGTACTTC. This translates into CASSLTGTENYEQYF.

The chain combines TRBV18 with TRBJ1-3; D is possibly TRBD1 (5 bases). V lost 1 base and J 0 bases, leaving 22 bases between the germline ends. This CDR3 is built from 20 residues. Germline CDR1 is KGHSH and CDR2 is LQKENI. The CDR3 nucleotides read TGTGCCAGCTCACCACTCCCGGGACTCGCGACCACCTTCTCTGGAAACACCATATATTTT. This encodes CASSPLPGLATTFSGNTIYF.

CDR3 region: CASSLPGSRGRVAGELFF. The CDR3 coding sequence is TGTGCCAGCAGCTTACCGGGGTCGCGCGGGAGGGTGGCCGGGGAGCTGTTTTTT. This sequence joins TRBV7-3 and TRBJ2-2; 9 nucleotides align to TRBD2. The CDR3 length is 18 residues. V shed 2 bases, J shed 6 bases, and the junction held 13 bases outside the gene matches. Per the germline V gene, CDR1 is SGHTA and CDR2 is FQGTGA. The variable domain in full, with the rest retrieved from reference TRBV7-3 and TRBJ2-2, is GAGVSQTPSNKVTEKGKYVELRCDPISGHTALYWYRQSLGQGPEFLIYFQGTGAADDSGLPNDRFFAVRPEGSVSTLKIQRTERGDSAVYLCASSLPGSRGRVAGELFFGEGSRLTVL.

The rearrangement links TRBV18 to TRBJ2-3; D remains unclear. V was cut by 0 bases and J by 5 bases, with 6 bases left in between. Germline CDR1 KGHSH, CDR2 LQKENI. CDR3 length: 13 amino acids. As DNA, the CDR3 is TGTGCCAGCTCACCACCACCTCGAGATACGCAGTATTTT. Translation: CASSPPPRDTQYF.

The V gene is TRBV28, the J gene TRBJ2-2; D call uncertain. From germline, CDR1 is MDHEN and CDR2 SYDVKM. Trimming removed 5 bases from V and 6 bases from J, with 22 bases in between. The CDR3 consists of 17 residues. The CDR3 DNA sequence: TGTGCCAGCAGTATAACCCCCTTCGGAAACCCCCCCGGGGAGCTGTTTTTT. It codes for CASSITPFGNPPGELFF.

The chain recombines TRBV27 with TRBJ2-6; D is undetermined. The CDR3 has 18 amino acids. Germline CDR1 reads MNHEY; CDR2 reads SMNVEV (reference sequence). The V end lost 1 base, the J end lost 0 bases, and 13 bases lay between the germline ends. The CDR3 protein is CASSLYFGSSSGANVLTF. CDR3 DNA sequence: TGTGCCAGCAGTTTATATTTTGGATCAAGCTCTGGGGCCAACGTCCTGACTTTC.

V is TRBV2 and J is TRBJ2-7; 7 bases align to TRBD1. This CDR3 spans 13 amino acids. Germline V gives CDR1 SNHLY, CDR2 FYNNEI. Trimming cost V 6 bases and J 5 bases; bases outside gene matches: 7. CDR3 sequence reads: CASRGTAAHEQYF. The CDR3 nucleotides read TGTGCCAGCAGGGGGACAGCCGCCCACGAGCAGTACTTC.

The chain uses TRBV6-6 and TRBJ2-3; tentatively, D is TRBD2 (6 bases). Germline CDR1 reads MNHNY; CDR2 reads SVGAGI (reference sequence). Deletions cut 0 bases from V and 4 bases from J, with 14 bases between. The CDR3 extends over 16 amino acids. CDR3 in amino acids: CASSYSKTSGPDTQYF. The DNA for the CDR3 is TGTGCCAGCAGTTACTCGAAGACTAGTGGTCCAGATACGCAGTATTTT.

The chain carries TRBV29-1 and TRBJ1-1, with 8 bases lining up with TRBD1. This CDR3 has 13 residues. Germline assignment: CDR1 SQVTM and CDR2 ANQGSEA. J was trimmed by 5 bases and V by 7 bases; bases with no gene match: 9. In nucleotides, the CDR3 is TGCAGCGCACGACAGGGGCTGGGGACTGAAGCTTTCTTT. It encodes CSARQGLGTEAFF.

The rearrangement uses TRBV5-1 and TRBJ2-1; D is unresolved. V gave up 4 bases and J gave up 6 bases, with 14 bases separating them. CDR1 is SGHRS and CDR2 is YFSETQ in the germline V gene. The CDR3 is 14 amino acids. The chain's CDR3 is CASSKGPSPNEQFF. In nucleotides, the CDR3 is TGCGCCAGCAGCAAAGGGCCCAGTCCCAATGAGCAGTTCTTC.

Of note for this clone: This sample also contains other DNA sequences that code for the same CDR3. CDR3 DNA: TGTGCCAGCAGTCCACAAGAGACCCAGTACTTC. Its protein product is CASSPQETQYF. The V gene is TRBV2, the J gene TRBJ2-5; the D is unclear. V lost 5 bases and J lost 2, with 3 bases in between. Germline assignment: CDR1 SNHLY and CDR2 FYNNEI. CDR3 length: 11 amino acids. Filled out from reference TRBV2 and TRBJ2-5, the complete variable domain reads EPEVTQTPSHQVTQMGQEVILRCVPISNHLYFYWYRQILGQKVEFLVSFYNNEISEKSEIFDDQFSVERPDGSNFTLKIRSTKLEDSAMYFCASSPQETQYFGPGTRLLVL.

This chain joins TRBV20-1 and TRBJ2-5; D perhaps matches TRBD1 (5 bases). The ends were cut back, 6 bases at V and 5 bases at J, with 7 bases in the middle. Germline V gives CDR1 DFQATT, CDR2 SNEGSKA (reference sequence). This CDR3 comprises 10 residues. CDR3 protein: CSAGVETQYF. In DNA, the CDR3 is TGCAGTGCAGGGGTGGAGACCCAGTACTTC.

The chain combines TRBV7-3 with TRBJ2-7; possible D gene TRBD2, 5 bases. V lost 2 bases to trimming and J lost 3 bases, with 8 bases between them. The CDR3 is made up of 13 amino acids. CDR1 and CDR2 (germline): SGHTA, FQGTGA. The CDR3 region is CASSLFGDYEQYF. CDR3 DNA: TGTGCCAGCAGCTTATTCGGGGACTACGAGCAGTACTTC.

The V call is TRBV10-1, the J call TRBJ2-3; tentative D call: TRBD1 (6 bases). Looked up from germline, CDR1 is WNHNN and CDR2 is SYGVQD (reference sequence). CDR3 size: 16 residues. The V end lost 3 bases, the J end lost 3 bases, and 16 bases lay between the germline ends. CDR3 in amino acids: CASSERVGAGTDTQYF. The CDR3 DNA reads as TGCGCCAGCAGTGAACGCGTGGGGGCCGGTACAGATACGCAGTATTTT.

The chain couples TRBV18 to TRBJ1-1, with D possibly TRBD1 on 6 matching bases. Germline values: CDR1 KGHSH, CDR2 LQKENI. The CDR3 length is 14 residues. The V and J ends lost 2 bases and 5 bases respectively, with 12 bases between them. CDR3 DNA sequence: TGTGCCAGCTCACCATGGGGGCGCCGGACTGAAGCTTTCTTT. Its translation is CASSPWGRRTEAFF.